This T cell receptor (beta chain) was sequenced for a study of T cells in Graves' hyperthyroidism and ophthalmopathy. The source material, RNA transcripts, was used to amplify TCR beta CDR3 regions. A first-round RT-PCR of the TCR CDR3 used the HTBI primer set. TCRdb reanalysed the multiplex PCR reads using MiXCR and keeps one entry per CDR3 protein. This table holds almost 600,000 distinct CDR3 sequences, around 42% found once. This TCR derives from a woman aged 18-29 years with Graves' hyperthyroidism. Sequencing used peripheral blood or thyroid tissue (not recorded which).

CDR3 protein: CASSPGQAEHQPQHF. The CDR3 DNA is TGTGCCAGTAGCCCGGGACAGGCGGAACATCAGCCCCAGCATTTT. This chain links TRBV19 with TRBJ1-5, with TRBD1 identical over 8 bases. J was trimmed by 5 bases and V by 6 bases; bases with no gene match: 9. The CDR3 length is 15 residues. Per the germline V gene, CDR1 is LNHDA and CDR2 is SQIVND (reference sequence).